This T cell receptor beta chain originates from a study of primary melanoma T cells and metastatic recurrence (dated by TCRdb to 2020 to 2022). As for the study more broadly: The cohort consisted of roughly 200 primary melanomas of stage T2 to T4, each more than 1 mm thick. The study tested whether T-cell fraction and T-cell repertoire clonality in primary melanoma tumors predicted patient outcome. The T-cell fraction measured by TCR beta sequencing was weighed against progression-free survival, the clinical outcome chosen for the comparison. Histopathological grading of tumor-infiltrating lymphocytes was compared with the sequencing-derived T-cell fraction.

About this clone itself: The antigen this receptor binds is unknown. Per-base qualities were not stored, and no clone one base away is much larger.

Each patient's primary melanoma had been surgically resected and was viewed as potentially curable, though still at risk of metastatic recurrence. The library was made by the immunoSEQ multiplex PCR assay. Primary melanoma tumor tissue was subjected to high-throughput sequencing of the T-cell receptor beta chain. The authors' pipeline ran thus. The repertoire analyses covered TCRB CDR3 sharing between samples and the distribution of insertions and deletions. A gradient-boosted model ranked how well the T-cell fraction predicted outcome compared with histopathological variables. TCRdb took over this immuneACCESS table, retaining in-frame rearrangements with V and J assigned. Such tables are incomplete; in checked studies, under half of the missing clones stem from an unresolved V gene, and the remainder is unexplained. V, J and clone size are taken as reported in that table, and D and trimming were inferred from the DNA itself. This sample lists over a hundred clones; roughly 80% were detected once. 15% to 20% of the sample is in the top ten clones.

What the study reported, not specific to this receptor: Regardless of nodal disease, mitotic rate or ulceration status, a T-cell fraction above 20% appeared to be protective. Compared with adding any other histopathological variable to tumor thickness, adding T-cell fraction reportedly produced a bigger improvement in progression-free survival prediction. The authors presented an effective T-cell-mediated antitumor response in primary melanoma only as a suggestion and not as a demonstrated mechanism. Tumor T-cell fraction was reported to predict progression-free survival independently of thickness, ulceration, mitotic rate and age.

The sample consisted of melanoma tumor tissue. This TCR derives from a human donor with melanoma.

CDR3 region: CASSLGQGNHNEQFF. The nucleotides read TGCGCCAGCAGCCTGGGACAGGGGAATCACAATGAGCAGTTCTTC. The V and J segments used are TRBV4-1 and TRBJ2-1; 10 of the junction bases match TRBD1. In the germline V gene, CDR1 corresponds to MGHRA and CDR2 to YSYEKL. The CDR3, from cysteine to phenylalanine, totals 15 residues. Only the CDR3 DNA stays, 45 bases, in frame from base 1. V has 4 bases trimmed and J has 5 bases trimmed; junction bases matching no gene number 5.